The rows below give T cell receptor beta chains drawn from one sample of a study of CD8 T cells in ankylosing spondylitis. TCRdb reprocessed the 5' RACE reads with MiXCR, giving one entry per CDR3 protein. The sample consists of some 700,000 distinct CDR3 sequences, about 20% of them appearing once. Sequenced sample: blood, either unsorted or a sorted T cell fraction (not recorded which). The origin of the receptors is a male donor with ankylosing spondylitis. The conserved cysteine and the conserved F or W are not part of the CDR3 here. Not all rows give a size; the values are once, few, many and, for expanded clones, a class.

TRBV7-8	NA	ASSPRLANAETGGELF
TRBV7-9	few	ASSGTSFREFFDTQY
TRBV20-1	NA	SATGTSGSSTDTQY
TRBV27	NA	ASSRDRGIYGYT
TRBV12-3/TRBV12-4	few	ASSRGPWADQPQH
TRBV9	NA	ASSVDNRVNEQY
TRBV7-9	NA	ASSYGVEQF
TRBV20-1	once	SARLVSGRSGNEQY
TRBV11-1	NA	ASSWGSHTGELF
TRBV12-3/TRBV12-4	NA	ASSPGLAGGRETQY
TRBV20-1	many	SARDMVYGGEQY
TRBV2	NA	ASRAGLAGTQY
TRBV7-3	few	ASSWMDGSNEQF
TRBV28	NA	ASSLLGISNQPQH
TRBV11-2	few	ASSSNALGRDVYRETQY
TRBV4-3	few	ASSPRGVGPTGELF
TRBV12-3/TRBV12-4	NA	ASSLRAGVGNSPLH
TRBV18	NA	ASSPPVASGGGNEQF
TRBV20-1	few	SARGDRASTDGYGYT
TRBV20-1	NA	SATRAGGSYEQY
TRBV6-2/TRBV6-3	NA	ASNFGSSYEQY
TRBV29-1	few	SASVGLEY
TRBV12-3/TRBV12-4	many	ASSDWDTQNTEAF
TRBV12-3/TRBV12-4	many	ASGKLGGTGELF
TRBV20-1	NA	SAFRTSGLSYNEQF
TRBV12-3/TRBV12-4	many	ASRGTSGSLVTQY
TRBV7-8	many	ASSTDRFGETQY
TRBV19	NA	ASRTRDAGVYEQY
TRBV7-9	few	ASSLIQSSYEQY
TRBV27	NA	ASTLAGGTDTQY
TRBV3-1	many	ASSQGRAEAF
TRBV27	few	ASSLSSYQGSPLH
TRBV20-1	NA	SARWGTSGSYRTDTQY
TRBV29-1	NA	SVESWSGGPNTEAF
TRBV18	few	ASSRAAGANTEAF
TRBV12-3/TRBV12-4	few	ATGDRDTEAF
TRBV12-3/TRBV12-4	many	ASRTGVQPQH
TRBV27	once	ASSPTNRLWGYT
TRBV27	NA	ASSSGTGPAGELF
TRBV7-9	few	ASSFTGRASQETQY